These 14 T cell receptor beta chains were sequenced from one sample in a study of tumor-infiltrating lymphocytes in primary liver carcinoma. Researchers generated TCR beta cDNA from roughly 500 ng of total RNA, relying on a constant-region primer. Slightly modified ARM-PCR served as the procedure for the TCR beta libraries. These libraries came from three rounds of nested multiplex PCR. Researchers ran the first two PCR rounds for roughly 10 cycles each with TRBV1-TRBV30 forward primers and a C-beta reverse primer. One entry per CDR3 protein, called by TCRdb with MiXCR from the multiplex PCR reads. The repertoire includes around 100,000 distinct CDR3 sequences, around three quarters of them detected once, and around 9.1% sits in the top ten. The source material, about 18-33 mg of unsorted bulk tissue, was used to co-extract RNA and DNA. Sequencing was carried out using liver tumor tissue from sampling region 5. Subset reported: tumor region T5, tumor centre. All receptors come from a woman aged 60-75 years with primary liver carcinoma and hepatitis B virus infection.

Concerning this clonotype: One end of the junction is discordant with germline, which a read error may explain. This CDR3 is CASSQPKLAGNIDEHFF. The DNA for the CDR3 is TGCGCCAGCAGCCAACCCAAACTAGCGGGGAATATTGATGAGCACTTCTTC. This chain links TRBV4-1 with TRBJ2-1, with TRBD2 matching 10 bases. The V gene's germline CDR1 is MGHRA and CDR2 YSYEKL. This CDR3 is 17 amino acids long.

The rearrangement joins TRBV5-1 to TRBJ2-1; no clear D. The CDR3 runs 15 residues. Trimming took 1 base from V and 8 from J, leaving 16 bases between them. The germline gives CDR1 SGHRS, CDR2 YFSETQ. In DNA, the CDR3 is TGCGCCAGCAGCTTGTCCTGGGCTCCTTACGATGAGCAGTTCTTC. Translated: CASSLSWAPYDEQFF.

As to this clonotype: One end of the junction is discordant with germline, which a read error may explain. The chain's CDR3 is CTTAGERDTDTRYF. Written as DNA, the CDR3 is TGCACCACCGCGGGAGAAAGGGACACAGATACGCGGTATTTT. The chain links TRBV10-1 to TRBJ2-3, with D possibly matching TRBD2 (7 bases). Germline CDR1 WNHNN, CDR2 SYGVQD (reference sequence). The CDR3 runs to 14 residues.

The CDR3 spells CASSTIGGAEAFF. CDR3 in DNA: TGTGCCAGTAGTACCATCGGTGGGGCTGAAGCTTTCTTT. The genes are TRBV19 and TRBJ1-1; no clear D. The CDR3 loop spans 13 amino acids. Germline V gives CDR1 LNHDA, CDR2 SQIVND (reference sequence). Trimming left V 4 bases short and J 6 bases short, with 12 bases between.

This clonotype was seen many times. V and J are TRBV12-5 and TRBJ2-1, with TRBD2 as a possible D gene (5 bases). V shed 0 bases and J shed 5 bases, with 14 bases lying between them. This CDR3 comprises 16 residues. CDR1 LGHNT and CDR2 FRNRAP come from the germline V gene. The CDR3 loop is CASGLVRSRANNEQFF. For the CDR3, the DNA is TGTGCTAGTGGTTTGGTAAGGTCGCGGGCGAACAATGAGCAGTTCTTC.

A few counts support this clonotype. A junction end diverges from the germline sequence, so it may reflect a read error. The chain employs TRBV11-2 and TRBJ1-1, with D possibly TRBD1 on 5 matching bases. Germline CDR1 and CDR2: SGHAT and FQNNGV. CDR3 size: 16 residues. The CDR3 here is CASSLSFLLGPIEAFF. The CDR3 DNA is TGTGCCAGTAGCTTATCATTCTTGCTGGGGCCCATAGAAGCTTTCTTT.

This clonotype was picked up one time. The chain joins TRBV10-3 to TRBJ2-7; TRBD1 might be the D (6 bases). CDR3 length equals 14 residues. Germline V CDR1 and CDR2: ENHRY, SYGVKD. V was cut by 10 bases and J by 3 bases, with 19 bases left in between. CDR3: CANRAADKGYEQYF. The CDR3 nucleotides are TGTGCCAACAGGGCGGCGGACAAGGGCTACGAGCAGTACTTC.

The chain links TRBV11-2 to TRBJ2-7; the D is unclear. CDR1 SGHAT and CDR2 FQNNGV come from the germline V gene. Deletions cut 0 bases from V and 8 bases from J, with 11 bases between. This CDR3 is 13 amino acids long. The CDR3, as DNA: TGTGCCAGCAGCTTAGATCTCTGTCGCAAGCAGTACTTC. This translates into CASSLDLCRKQYF.

A remark on this clonotype: A much larger clone differs from this one at a single base, so this may be a read error. The DNA is omitted, as the CDR3 cannot be located on it reliably, and the CDR3 follows TCRdb's listing. This rearrangement joins TRBV29-1 to TRBJ2-1; the DNA was not compared with TRBD2, the D call given in the table. The V gene's germline CDR1 is SQVTM and CDR2 ANQGSEA. Counting both end residues, the CDR3 totals 13 amino acids. The chain's CDR3 is CSVASGATNELFF.

V is TRBV12-3 or TRBV12-4 and J is TRBJ2-7; D unclear. The CDR3 is 14 amino acids. CDR3 loop: CVSRSRLDSYEQYF. CDR3 in DNA: TGTGTCAGTAGGTCCAGACTGGATTCCTACGAGCAGTACTTC.

As to this clonotype: A read error may be the cause here, since a much bigger clone is one base away. The gene calls are TRBV6-5 and TRBJ2-3; 14 nucleotides agree with TRBD2. Germline V CDR1 and CDR2: MNHEY, SVGAGI. CDR3 length equals 15 residues. CDR3 nucleotide sequence: TGTGCCAACAGTCGGACTAGCGGGGGGACAGATACGCAGTATTTT. Translated: CANSRTSGGTDTQYF.

About this clonotype: At one end the junction does not follow the germline gene, possibly because of a read error. The V and J genes are TRBV29-1 and TRBJ1-1; TRBD1 aligns across 7 bases. The CDR3 totals 13 residues. Germline V gene sequence: CDR1 SQVTM, CDR2 ANQGSEA. CDR3 DNA sequence: TGCAGCGGAGGGACAGCCATGAACACTGAGGCTTCCTTT. As protein: CSGGTAMNTEASF.

The chain is built from TRBV11-2 and TRBJ2-7, with TRBD1 as a possible D gene (6 bases). The length of the CDR3 is 16 residues. From germline, CDR1 is SGHAT and CDR2 FQNNGV. Trimming took 10 bases from V and 7 from J, leaving 29 bases between them. The CDR3 is CAITTPGREARGEQYF. CDR3 sequence (DNA): TGTGCCATCACGACTCCTGGGCGCGAGGCGAGGGGGGAGCAGTACTTC.

About this clonotype: Given a much more abundant clone one base away, this may be a read error. This chain connects TRBV5-1 to TRBJ1-2, with 8 bases lining up with TRBD1. CDR3 length: 17 residues. V was clipped by 6 bases and J by 0 bases; unmatched bases: 13. CDR1 is SGHRS and CDR2 is YFSETQ in the germline V gene. The CDR3 DNA reads as TGCGCCAGCAACCCCTGGACAGGGCTAGCAGCTAACTATGGCTACACCTTC. Translation gives CASNPWTGLAANYGYTF.